This T cell receptor (beta chain) was observed in a study of OX40 agonist ivuxolimab in advanced cancers. On the study more broadly: One patient with hepatocellular carcinoma and two with cutaneous melanoma, three in all, had partial responses.

The ends lost 4 bases at V and 6 bases at J; junction bases unmatched: 7. This CDR3 is 16 amino acids long. In germline, CDR1 is KGHSH, CDR2 LQKENI. Repertoires were generated with immunoSEQ multiplex PCR, while TCRdb's copy carries only in-frame clones and drops some. The sample comprises about 49,000 clones, 81% of which are singletons, and 5.5% to 7% rests with the top ten. Blood specimens came from baseline, cycle 4 day 1, and cycle 7 day 1. This chain links TRBV18 with TRBJ2-1, with 12 bases that match TRBD2. This specimen was CD4+ or CD8+ T cells sorted from blood, taken in a trial of the OX40 agonist ivuxolimab. This TCR came from an adult with an advanced solid tumor such as melanoma, head and neck, liver or kidney cancer. The CDR3 DNA sequence: TGTGCCAGCTCACAACCAGGACTAGCGGGGAGCAATGAGCAGTTCTTC. Translated: CASSQPGLAGSNEQFF.